This T cell receptor (beta chain) was recorded in a study of blood T cells in healthy people across ages. Whole-study results and caveats: TCR beta diversity, measured per million T cells, fell in a roughly linear way with age.

A second PCR of roughly 7 to 11 cycles used a sample-barcoded 5' primer and a J-beta primer mix. Using its own MiXCR run on the 5' RACE reads, TCRdb lists one record per CDR3 protein. The repertoire holds roughly 1.5 million distinct CDR3 sequences, approximately 43% seen once, with 4% in the top ten. V was shortened by 5 bases and J by 0 bases, with 11 bases between the two germline ends. CDR3 length: 15 amino acids. The germline V gene has CDR1 SGHTA and CDR2 FQGNSA. This clonotype showed up just a few times. Antigen specificity is unknown. The genes are TRBV7-2 and TRBJ1-5; TRBD1 is a possible D gene (5 bases). Sequencing was performed on blood. The sequence was collected from a woman aged 18 to 35 in good health. CDR3 bases: TGTGCCAGCAGCCTTGCGGACAATAGCAATCAGCCCCAGCATTTT. This translates into CASSLADNSNQPQHF.